Described below is a single TCR beta chain sequence and its context. Its antigen is as yet unknown. This CDR3 is 15 amino acids long. With V trimmed by 5 bases and J by 4 bases, 6 bases remained unmatched. Germline V lookup: CDR1 LNHDA, CDR2 SQIVND (reference sequence). Time point indicated: after dendritic cell vaccination, including at tumor progression/relapse. PBMC were collected before vaccination, two weeks after the third vaccination, and at progression. The data belong to a study of glioma-infiltrating T cells after dendritic cell vaccination. Profiling relied on immunoSEQ multiplex PCR, and the TCRdb table lists in-frame clones only, not all of them. The table shows about 65,000 clones, with around nine tenths occurring only once. Regarding the study as a whole: Complete blood and tumor specimen sets were limited to few patients. Patients with more pretreatment TILs had longer time to progression and survival. No direct clonality-survival link was found; a diverse polyclonal response may matter.

This chain links TRBV19 with TRBJ2-7; 12 nucleotides match TRBD2. This specimen consisted of blood, obtained after dendritic cell vaccination. This receptor was identified in a human donor with glioblastoma. CDR3: CASSPRLAGVYEQYF. Written as DNA, the CDR3 is TGTGCCAGTAGTCCTCGACTAGCGGGGGTATACGAGCAGTACTTC. The full variable domain, rest sourced from reference TRBV19 and TRBJ2-7, is DGGITQSPKYLFRKEGQNVTLSCEQNLNHDAMYWYRQDPGQGLRLIYYSQIVNDFQKGDIAEGYSVSREKKESFPLTVTSAQKNPTAFYLCASSPRLAGVYEQYFGPGTRLTVT.